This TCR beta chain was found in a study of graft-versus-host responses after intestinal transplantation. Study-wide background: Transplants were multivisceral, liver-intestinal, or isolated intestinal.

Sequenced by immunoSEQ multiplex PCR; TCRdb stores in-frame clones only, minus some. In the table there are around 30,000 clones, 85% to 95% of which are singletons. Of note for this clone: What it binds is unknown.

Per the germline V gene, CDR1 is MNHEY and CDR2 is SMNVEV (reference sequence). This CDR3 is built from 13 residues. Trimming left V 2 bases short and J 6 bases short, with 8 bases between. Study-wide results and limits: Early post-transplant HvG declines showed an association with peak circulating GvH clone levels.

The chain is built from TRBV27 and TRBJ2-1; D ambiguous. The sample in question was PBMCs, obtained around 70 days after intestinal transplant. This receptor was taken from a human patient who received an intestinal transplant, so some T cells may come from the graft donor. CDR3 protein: CASSLIGTNEQFF. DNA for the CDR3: TGTGCCAGCAGTTTAATAGGCACCAATGAGCAGTTCTTC.